The rows below give T cell receptor beta chains drawn from one sample of a study of T cell repertoires in cytomegalovirus infection. TCRdb reanalysed the reads using MiXCR and keeps one entry per CDR3 protein. The sample records some 350,000 distinct CDR3 sequences, roughly 28% being singletons. Antigen specificity for these receptors is unknown. The sequenced sample was cultured PBMCs, obtained from culture after CMV antigen stimulation. The receptor source for this set is a human donor in good health (CMV status not recorded). Some clones in this sample may be carry-over from other donors' samples. Each CDR3 is given with its conserved first and last residue. The D gene is left open where the match is weak. Clone size is shown for a subset of rows, as once, few, many or a class of expanded clone.

V,D,size,J,CDR3,DNA
TRBV12-3/TRBV12-4,TRBD1,-,TRBJ2-1,CASSFGQGTYNEQFF,TGTGCCAGCAGTTTTGGACAGGGAACCTACAATGAGCAGTTCTTC
TRBV12-3/TRBV12-4,-,many,TRBJ2-1,CASSLRRAISSYNEQFF,TGTGCCAGCAGCTTGAGGCGGGCCATAAGCTCCTACAATGAGCAGTTCTTC
TRBV6-5,-,-,TRBJ1-2,CASSYSPGAIDGYTF,TGTGCCAGCAGTTACTCCCCAGGGGCTATTGATGGCTACACCTTC
TRBV7-8,TRBD2,-,TRBJ2-1,CASSWTSGRPNEQFF,TGTGCCAGCAGCTGGACTAGCGGGAGGCCCAATGAGCAGTTCTTC
TRBV7-8,-,few,TRBJ2-1,CASSPIRTINEQFF,TGTGCCAGCAGCCCCATCCGGACTATCAATGAGCAGTTCTTC
TRBV19,-,many,TRBJ2-6,CASSGAGWANVLTF,TGTGCCAGTAGTGGGGCAGGTTGGGCCAACGTCCTGACTTTC
TRBV6-6,TRBD1,few,TRBJ2-3,CASSYSAGGSDTQYF,TGTGCCAGCAGTTACTCAGCAGGGGGAAGCGATACGCAGTATTTT
TRBV20-1,TRBD1,-,TRBJ1-1,CSASQGAPATEAFF,TGCAGTGCTTCTCAGGGGGCGCCGGCCACTGAAGCTTTCTTT
TRBV2,-,few,TRBJ1-5,CASSDGPEYNQPQHF,TGTGCCAGCAGTGACGGGCCGGAATATAATCAGCCCCAGCATTTT
TRBV2,-,-,TRBJ1-1,CASTEETNTEAFF,TGTGCCAGCACGGAGGAGACGAACACTGAAGCTTTCTTT
TRBV20-1,-,-,TRBJ2-1,CSAQDTSSYNEQFF,TGCAGTGCTCAGGACACGAGCTCCTACAATGAGCAGTTCTTC
TRBV28,TRBD1,-,TRBJ2-1,CASIGTGEPYNEQFF,TGTGCCAGCATCGGGACAGGGGAGCCCTACAATGAGCAGTTCTTC
TRBV19,TRBD2,-,TRBJ2-1,CASSIVEGLDHNEQFF,TGTGCCAGTAGTATAGTTGAGGGACTAGACCACAATGAGCAGTTCTTC
TRBV20-1,-,-,TRBJ2-5,CSARDPAPTQETQYF,TGCAGTGCTAGAGATCCAGCGCCGACCCAAGAGACCCAGTACTTC
TRBV10-3,TRBD1,-,TRBJ2-2,CAISGQGVTGELFF,TGTGCCATCAGCGGACAGGGGGTCACCGGGGAGCTGTTTTTT
TRBV29-1,-,-,TRBJ1-2,CSVERPGGAGVYGYTF,TGCAGCGTTGAAAGGCCCGGAGGCGCAGGGGTCTATGGCTACACCTTC
TRBV7-4,-,few,TRBJ2-1,CASSLKAIGERTIYNEQFF,TGTGCCAGCAGCTTAAAGGCCATCGGCGAGCGGACTATCTACAATGAGCAGTTCTTC
TRBV19,-,-,TRBJ1-5,CASTLGVGGLQPQHF,TGTGCCAGTACCCTGGGGGTCGGGGGCCTTCAGCCCCAGCATTTT
TRBV6-1,-,many,TRBJ2-1,CASSVRETAGGFDEQFF,TGTGCCAGCTCTGTTCGAGAAACGGCAGGGGGGTTCGATGAGCAGTTCTTC
TRBV4-1,-,-,TRBJ1-1,CASRGSGTEAFF,TGCGCCAGCAGGGGGTCGGGCACTGAAGCTTTCTTT
TRBV24-1,-,once,TRBJ1-5,CATNGGTPQNSNQPQHF,TGTGCCACCAATGGAGGGACACCGCAGAATAGCAATCAGCCCCAGCATTTT
TRBV7-9,-,many,TRBJ1-2,CASSLVGTVNYGYTF,TGTGCCAGCAGCTTAGTCGGGACGGTTAACTATGGCTACACCTTC
TRBV7-2,-,few,TRBJ2-7,CASSLVTGDYEQYF,TGTGCCAGCAGCTTAGTTACAGGAGACTACGAGCAGTACTTC
TRBV5-1,TRBD1,-,TRBJ2-5,CASSPGQGALVGETQYF,TGCGCCAGCAGCCCGGGACAGGGGGCGTTGGTCGGAGAGACCCAGTACTTC
TRBV12-3/TRBV12-4,TRBD1,few,TRBJ1-5,CASSLGDSLNQPQHF,TGTGCCAGCAGTTTAGGGGACAGCCTGAATCAGCCCCAGCATTTT
TRBV7-6,-,-,TRBJ2-3,CVSSSPKDSSSTDTQYF,TGTGTCAGCAGCTCACCTAAGGACAGCTCTAGCACAGATACGCAGTATTTT
TRBV4-1,-,-,TRBJ1-1,CASSQDRDTEAFF,TGCGCCAGCAGCCAAGACAGGGACACTGAAGCTTTCTTT
TRBV11-3,TRBD2,few,TRBJ2-5,CASSQGLAASETQYF,TGTGCCAGCAGCCAAGGACTAGCGGCCAGCGAGACCCAGTACTTC
TRBV29-1,TRBD1,-,TRBJ1-2,CSVEFLEGGADGYTF,TGCAGCGTTGAATTCCTGGAAGGGGGCGCGGACGGCTACACCTTC
TRBV7-3,TRBD1,-,TRBJ2-7,CASSLMGQGGEQYF,TGTGCCAGCAGCTTAATGGGACAGGGGGGCGAGCAGTACTTC
TRBV5-4,TRBD2,-,TRBJ2-1,CASSWGTSGYNEQFF,TGTGCCAGCAGCTGGGGGACTAGCGGGTACAATGAGCAGTTCTTC
TRBV12-3/TRBV12-4,-,-,TRBJ2-7,CASSPAPRGRASSYEQYF,TGTGCCAGCAGTCCAGCCCCACGGGGAAGGGCAAGCTCCTACGAGCAGTACTTC
TRBV10-2,-,-,TRBJ2-1,CASSDPLNEQFF,TGCGCCAGCAGTGACCCTCTGAATGAGCAGTTCTTC
TRBV27,-,few,TRBJ2-7,CATFGRSYEQYF,TGTGCCACCTTCGGCAGATCGTACGAGCAGTACTTC
TRBV6-2/TRBV6-3,TRBD2,-,TRBJ2-7,CASSYPFGTSGILIYEQYF,TGTGCCAGCAGTTACCCGTTCGGGACTAGCGGGATCCTGATCTACGAGCAGTACTTC
TRBV7-4,-,-,TRBJ1-3,CASSDPRNTIYF,TGTGCCAGCAGCGACCCCAGAAACACCATATATTTT
TRBV12-3/TRBV12-4,TRBD1,few,TRBJ2-5,CASSPPDRGKTQYF,TGTGCCAGCAGTCCTCCCGACAGGGGCAAGACCCAGTACTTC
TRBV14,-,-,TRBJ2-7,CASSLTTGPYEQYF,TGTGCCAGCAGCCTTACAACAGGGCCTTACGAGCAGTACTTC
TRBV12-5,-,-,TRBJ2-1,CASGGGYNEQFF,TGTGCTAGTGGGGGGGGTTACAATGAGCAGTTCTTC
TRBV4-1,-,few,TRBJ1-5,CASSQATGEGPQHF,TGCGCCAGCAGCCAAGCGACGGGTGAAGGGCCCCAGCATTTT
TRBV7-2,TRBD2,-,TRBJ2-7,CASSLAAGGLPIEQYF,TGTGCCAGCAGCCTAGCAGCGGGAGGTCTCCCCATCGAGCAGTACTTC
TRBV20-1,-,-,TRBJ1-6,CSARETTQYNSPLHF,TGCAGTGCTAGAGAAACGACACAGTATAATTCACCCCTCCACTTT